The present entry profiles one TCR beta chain with its context. This CDR3 region has 11 residues. Deletions cut 4 bases from V and 3 bases from J, with 3 bases between. A J-beta primer mix and a sample-barcoded 5' primer were used in a second PCR of roughly 6 to 12 cycles. MiXCR, run by TCRdb on the 5' RACE reads, gives a single entry per CDR3 protein. The sample includes hundreds of thousands of distinct CDR3 sequences, under 55% of them seen just once. This sample is drawn from a study of blood T cells in healthy people across ages. This receptor was obtained from a man in his 60s in good health. This chain joins TRBV12-3 or TRBV12-4 and TRBJ1-1; D gene ambiguous. The sample taken for sequencing was blood. This CDR3 reads CASSSYTEAFF. CDR3 nucleotide sequence: TGTGCCAGCAGTTCTTACACTGAAGCTTTCTTT.